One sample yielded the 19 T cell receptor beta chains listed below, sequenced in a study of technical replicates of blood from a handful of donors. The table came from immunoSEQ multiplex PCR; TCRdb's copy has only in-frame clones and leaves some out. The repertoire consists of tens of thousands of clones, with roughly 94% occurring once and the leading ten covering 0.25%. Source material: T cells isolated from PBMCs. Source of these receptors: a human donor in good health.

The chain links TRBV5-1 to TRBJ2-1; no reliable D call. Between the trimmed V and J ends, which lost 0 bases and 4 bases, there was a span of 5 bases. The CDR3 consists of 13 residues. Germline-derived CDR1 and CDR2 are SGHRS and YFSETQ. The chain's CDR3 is CASSLAPYNEQFF. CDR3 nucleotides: TGCGCCAGCAGCTTGGCTCCGTACAATGAGCAGTTCTTC. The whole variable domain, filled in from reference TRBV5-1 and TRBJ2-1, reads KAGVTQTPRYLIKTRGQQVTLSCSPISGHRSVSWYQQTPGQGLQFLFEYFSETQRNKGNFPGRFSGRQFSNSRSEMNVSTLELGDSALYLCASSLAPYNEQFFGPGTRLTVL.

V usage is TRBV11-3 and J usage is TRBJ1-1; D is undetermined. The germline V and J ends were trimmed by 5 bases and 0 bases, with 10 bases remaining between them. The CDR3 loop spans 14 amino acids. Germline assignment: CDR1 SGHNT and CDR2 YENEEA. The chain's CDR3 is CASSSRYMNTEAFF. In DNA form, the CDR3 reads TGTGCCAGCAGCAGCAGGTACATGAACACTGAAGCTTTCTTT.

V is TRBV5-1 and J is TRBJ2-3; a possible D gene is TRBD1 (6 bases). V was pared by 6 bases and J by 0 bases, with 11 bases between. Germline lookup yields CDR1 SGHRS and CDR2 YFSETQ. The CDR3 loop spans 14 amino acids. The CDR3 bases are TGCGCCAGCATTGGGGGCCCTAGCACAGATACGCAGTATTTT. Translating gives CASIGGPSTDTQYF.

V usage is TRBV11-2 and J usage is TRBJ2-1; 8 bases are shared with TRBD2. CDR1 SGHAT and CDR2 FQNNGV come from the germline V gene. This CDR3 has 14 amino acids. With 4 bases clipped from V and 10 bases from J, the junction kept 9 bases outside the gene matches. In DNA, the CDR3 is TGTGCCAGCAGCTCGGGACTAGTTAGGTGGGAGCAGTTCTTC. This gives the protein CASSSGLVRWEQFF.

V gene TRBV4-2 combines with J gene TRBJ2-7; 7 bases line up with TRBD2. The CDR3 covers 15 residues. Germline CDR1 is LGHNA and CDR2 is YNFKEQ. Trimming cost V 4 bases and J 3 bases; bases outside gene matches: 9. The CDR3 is CASSPSRGTNYEQYF. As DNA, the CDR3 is TGTGCCAGCAGCCCGTCTCGAGGGACTAACTACGAGCAGTACTTC.

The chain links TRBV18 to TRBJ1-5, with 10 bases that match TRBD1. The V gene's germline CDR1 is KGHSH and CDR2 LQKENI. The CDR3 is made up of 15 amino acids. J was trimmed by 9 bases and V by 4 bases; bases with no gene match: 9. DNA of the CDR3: TGTGCCAGCTCACGATACGGGACAGGGGAATGGCCCCAGCATTTT. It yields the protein CASSRYGTGEWPQHF. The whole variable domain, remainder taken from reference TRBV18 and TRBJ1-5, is NAGVMQNPRHLVRRRGQEARLRCSPMKGHSHVYWYRQLPEEGLKFMVYLQKENIIDESGMPKERFSAEFPKEGPSILRIQQVVRGDSAAYFCASSRYGTGEWPQHFGDGTRLSIL.

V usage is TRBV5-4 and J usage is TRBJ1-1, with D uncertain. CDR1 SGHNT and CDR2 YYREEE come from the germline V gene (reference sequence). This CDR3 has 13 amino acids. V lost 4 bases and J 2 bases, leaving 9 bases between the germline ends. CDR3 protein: CASSELPNTEAFF. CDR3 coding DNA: TGTGCCAGCAGCGAACTTCCTAACACTGAAGCTTTCTTT. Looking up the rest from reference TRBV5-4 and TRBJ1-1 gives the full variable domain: ETGVTQSPTHLIKTRGQQVTLRCSSQSGHNTVSWYQQALGQGPQFIFQYYREEENGRGNFPPRFSGLQFPNYSSELNVNALELDDSALYLCASSELPNTEAFFGQGTRLTVV.

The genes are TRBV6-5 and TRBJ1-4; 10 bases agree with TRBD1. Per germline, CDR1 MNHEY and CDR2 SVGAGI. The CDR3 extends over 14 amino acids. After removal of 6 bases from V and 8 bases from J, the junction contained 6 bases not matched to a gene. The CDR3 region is CASSGTGESEKLFF. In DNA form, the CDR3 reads TGTGCCAGCAGCGGGACAGGGGAGTCGGAAAAACTGTTTTTT.

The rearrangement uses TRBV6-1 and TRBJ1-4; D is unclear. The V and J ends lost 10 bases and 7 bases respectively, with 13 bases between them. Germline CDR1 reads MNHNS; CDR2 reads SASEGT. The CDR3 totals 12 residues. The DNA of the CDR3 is TGTGCCATCGGGCGGGTTAGTGAAAAACTGTTTTTT. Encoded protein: CAIGRVSEKLFF.

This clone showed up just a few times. The CDR3 spells CASTPVPSGNTIYF. The CDR3 nucleotides read TGTGCCAGTACCCCCGTCCCCTCTGGAAACACCATATATTTT. This sequence joins TRBV19 and TRBJ1-3; no definite D call. Germline CDR1 is LNHDA and CDR2 is SQIVND (reference sequence). The CDR3 contains 14 residues. Trimming took off 7 bases at V and 0 bases at J, with 10 bases between the two ends.

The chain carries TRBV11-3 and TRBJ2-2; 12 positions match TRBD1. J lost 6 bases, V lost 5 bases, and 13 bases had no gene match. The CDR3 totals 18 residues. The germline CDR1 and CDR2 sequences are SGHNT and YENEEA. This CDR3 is CASSPATYGTGGPGELFF. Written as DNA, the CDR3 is TGTGCCAGCAGCCCAGCGACCTACGGGACAGGGGGCCCCGGGGAGCTGTTTTTT.

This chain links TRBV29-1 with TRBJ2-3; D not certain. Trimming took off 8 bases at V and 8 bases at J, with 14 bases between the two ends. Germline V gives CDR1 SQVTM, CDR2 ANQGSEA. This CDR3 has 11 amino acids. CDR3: CSTTKTLTQYF. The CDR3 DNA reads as TGCAGCACCACTAAGACCCTTACGCAGTATTTT.

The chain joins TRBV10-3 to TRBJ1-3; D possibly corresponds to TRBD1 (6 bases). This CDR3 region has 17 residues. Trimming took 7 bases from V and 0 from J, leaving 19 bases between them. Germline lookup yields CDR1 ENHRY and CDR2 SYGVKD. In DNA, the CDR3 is TGTGCCATCATGGGGGAGAGGGACACTACCTCTGGAAACACCATATATTTT. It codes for CAIMGERDTTSGNTIYF.

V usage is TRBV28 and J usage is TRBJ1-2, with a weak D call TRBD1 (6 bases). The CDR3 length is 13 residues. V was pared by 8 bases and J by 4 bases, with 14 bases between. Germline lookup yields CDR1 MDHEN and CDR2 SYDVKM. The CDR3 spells CASSQAGVYGYTF. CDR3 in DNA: TGTGCCAGCTCACAGGCAGGGGTCTATGGCTACACCTTC.

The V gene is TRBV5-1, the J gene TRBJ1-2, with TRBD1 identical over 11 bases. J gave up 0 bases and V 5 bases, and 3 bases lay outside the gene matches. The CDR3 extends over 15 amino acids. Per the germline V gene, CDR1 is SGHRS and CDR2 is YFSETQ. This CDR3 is CASSWGQGANYGYTF. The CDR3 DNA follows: TGCGCCAGCAGTTGGGGACAGGGGGCTAACTATGGCTACACCTTC. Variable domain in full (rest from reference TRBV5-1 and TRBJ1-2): KAGVTQTPRYLIKTRGQQVTLSCSPISGHRSVSWYQQTPGQGLQFLFEYFSETQRNKGNFPGRFSGRQFSNSRSEMNVSTLELGDSALYLCASSWGQGANYGYTFGSGTRLTVV.

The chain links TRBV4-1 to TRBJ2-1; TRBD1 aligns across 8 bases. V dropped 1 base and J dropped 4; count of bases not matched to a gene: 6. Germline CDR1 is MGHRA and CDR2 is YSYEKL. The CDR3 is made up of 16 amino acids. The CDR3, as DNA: TGCGCCAGCAGCCAAGCCGGGACAGGTTTATACAATGAGCAGTTCTTC. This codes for CASSQAGTGLYNEQFF.

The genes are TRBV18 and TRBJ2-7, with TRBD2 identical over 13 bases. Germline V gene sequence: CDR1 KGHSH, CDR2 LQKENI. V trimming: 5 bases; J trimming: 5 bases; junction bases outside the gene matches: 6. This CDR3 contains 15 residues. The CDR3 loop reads CASSRTSGGADEQYF. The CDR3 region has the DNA TGTGCCAGCTCAAGAACTAGCGGGGGGGCAGACGAGCAGTACTTC.

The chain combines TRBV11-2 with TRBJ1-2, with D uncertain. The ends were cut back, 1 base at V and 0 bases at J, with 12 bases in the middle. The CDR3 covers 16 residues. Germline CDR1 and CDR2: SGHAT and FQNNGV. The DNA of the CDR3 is TGTGCCAGCAGCTTAGGTACAGCGGGTTCTAACTATGGCTACACCTTC. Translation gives CASSLGTAGSNYGYTF.

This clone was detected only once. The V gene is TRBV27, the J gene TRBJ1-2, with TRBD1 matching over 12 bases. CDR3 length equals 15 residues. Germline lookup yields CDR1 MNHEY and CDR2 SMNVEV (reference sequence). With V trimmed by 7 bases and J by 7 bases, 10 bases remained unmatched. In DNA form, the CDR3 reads TGTGCCAGCACGGGACAGGGGGCAAGAAGGGGTGGCTACACCTTC. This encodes CASTGQGARRGGYTF.